The 5 T cell receptor beta chains given below trace back to one sample, sequenced in a study of regulatory T cells in long-lasting Graves disease. Combining iRepertoire HTBI primers with Arm-PCR of CDR3 regions, the authors built TCR beta libraries. TCRdb re-called the multiplex PCR reads with MiXCR, one entry per CDR3 protein. This sample has around 460,000 distinct CDR3 sequences, with roughly 22% found just once. Time point indicated: persistent/refractory GD, antithyroid drugs over 5 years with positive TRAb. The TCR library used RNA extracted from PBMCs. The sequenced sample was peripheral blood mononuclear cells (PBMCs), obtained when the disease was refractory, from a patient treated with antithyroid drugs. Every receptor here comes from a female donor with Graves disease.

There are a few counts of this clonotype. The chain carries TRBV6-1 and TRBJ1-4, with 8 bases lining up with TRBD1. Trimming took 6 bases from V and 7 from J; bases not matched to a gene: 10. Germline V gene data show CDR1 as MNHNS and CDR2 as SASEGT. This CDR3 comprises 15 residues. CDR3 loop: CASRKARGLGEKLFF. The CDR3 nucleotides are TGTGCCAGCAGAAAGGCCAGGGGGCTCGGTGAAAAACTGTTTTTT.

This clonotype was recorded many times. The V call is TRBV3-1, the J call TRBJ2-5; 7 bases line up with TRBD1. V shed 6 bases, J shed 1 base, and the junction held 8 bases outside the gene matches. From germline, CDR1 is LGHDT and CDR2 YNNKEL (reference sequence). The CDR3 is made up of 15 amino acids. The CDR3 nucleotides read TGTGCCAGCAGTCGTATCGGGACAGTCCAAGAGACCCAGTACTTC. Translation gives CASSRIGTVQETQYF.

This clonotype was detected ten times or more. The rearrangement joins TRBV28 to TRBJ2-2; D uncertain. CDR3 length equals 13 residues. Germline values: CDR1 MDHEN, CDR2 SYDVKM. Trimming shortened V by 2 bases and J by 6 bases, and 7 bases separated the two germline ends. The DNA of the CDR3 is TGTGCCAGCAGTTTACGAGCTCCCGGGGAGCTGTTTTTT. Translating it yields CASSLRAPGELFF.

In the case of this clonotype: This may come from a read error, since a much larger clone is one base off. The chain carries TRBV24-1 and TRBJ2-6; 11 nucleotides align to TRBD1. V trimming: 10 bases; J trimming: 2 bases; junction bases outside the gene matches: 3. Germline loops: CDR1 KGHDR, CDR2 SFDVKD. This CDR3 comprises 15 residues. The CDR3 reads CATGQGGPGANVLTF. The CDR3 DNA reads as TGTGCCACGGGACAGGGGGGCCCTGGGGCCAACGTCCTGACTTTC.

The chain uses TRBV10-3 and TRBJ1-3; D not certain. Deletions cut 8 bases from V and 0 bases from J, with 8 bases between. Germline V CDR1 and CDR2: ENHRY, SYGVKD. The length of the CDR3 is 13 residues. The DNA for the CDR3 is TGTGCCATCCAAGGAAGCTCTGGAAACACCATATATTTT. Translating it yields CAIQGSSGNTIYF.